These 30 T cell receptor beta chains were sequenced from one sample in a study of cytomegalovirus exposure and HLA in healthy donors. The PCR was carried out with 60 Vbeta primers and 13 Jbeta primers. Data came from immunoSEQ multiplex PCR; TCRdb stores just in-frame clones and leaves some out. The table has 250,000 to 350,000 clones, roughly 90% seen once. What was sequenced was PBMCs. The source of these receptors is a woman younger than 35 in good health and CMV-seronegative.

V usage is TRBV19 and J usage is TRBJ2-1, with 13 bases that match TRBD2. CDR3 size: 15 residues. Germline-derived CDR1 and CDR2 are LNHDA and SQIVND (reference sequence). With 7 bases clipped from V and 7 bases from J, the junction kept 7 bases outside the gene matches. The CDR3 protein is CASTPLAGGQNEQFF. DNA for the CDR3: TGTGCCAGTACCCCACTAGCGGGGGGGCAGAATGAGCAGTTCTTC.

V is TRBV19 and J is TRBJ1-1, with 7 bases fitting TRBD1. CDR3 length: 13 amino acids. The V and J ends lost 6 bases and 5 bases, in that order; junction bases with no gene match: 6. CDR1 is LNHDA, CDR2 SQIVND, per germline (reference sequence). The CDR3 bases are TGTGCCAGTAGCACAACAGGGGCTACTGAAGCTTTCTTT. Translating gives CASSTTGATEAFF. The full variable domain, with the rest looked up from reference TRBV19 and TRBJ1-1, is DGGITQSPKYLFRKEGQNVTLSCEQNLNHDAMYWYRQDPGQGLRLIYYSQIVNDFQKGDIAEGYSVSREKKESFPLTVTSAQKNPTAFYLCASSTTGATEAFFGQGTRLTVV.

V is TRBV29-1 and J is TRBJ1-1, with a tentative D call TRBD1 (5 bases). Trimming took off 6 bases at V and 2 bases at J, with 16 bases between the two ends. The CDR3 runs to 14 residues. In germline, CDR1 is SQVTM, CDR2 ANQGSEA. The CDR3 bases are TGCAGCGTCAAGGGGTTGACAGTTAACACTGAAGCTTTCTTT. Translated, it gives CSVKGLTVNTEAFF.

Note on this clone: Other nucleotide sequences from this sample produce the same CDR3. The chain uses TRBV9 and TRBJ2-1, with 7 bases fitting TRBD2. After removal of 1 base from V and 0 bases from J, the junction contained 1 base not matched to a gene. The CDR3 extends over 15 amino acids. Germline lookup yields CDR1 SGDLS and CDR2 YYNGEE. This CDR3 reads CASSVTGGSYNEQFF. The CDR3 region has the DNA TGTGCCAGCAGCGTAACGGGGGGCTCCTACAATGAGCAGTTCTTC. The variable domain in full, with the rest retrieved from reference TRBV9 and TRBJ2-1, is DSGVTQTPKHLITATGQRVTLRCSPRSGDLSVYWYQQSLDQGLQFLIQYYNGEERAKGNILERFSAQQFPDLHSELNLSSLELGDSALYFCASSVTGGSYNEQFFGPGTRLTVL.

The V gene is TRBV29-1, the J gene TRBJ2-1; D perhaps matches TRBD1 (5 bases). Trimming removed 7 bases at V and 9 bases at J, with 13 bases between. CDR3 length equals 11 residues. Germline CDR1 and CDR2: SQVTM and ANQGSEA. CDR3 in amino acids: CSASDTPEQFF. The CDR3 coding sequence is TGCAGCGCCTCGGACACGCCTGAGCAGTTCTTC.

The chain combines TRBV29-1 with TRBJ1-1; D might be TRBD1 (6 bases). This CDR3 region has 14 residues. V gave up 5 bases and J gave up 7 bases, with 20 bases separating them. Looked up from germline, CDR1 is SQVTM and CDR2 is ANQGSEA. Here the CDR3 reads CSVCTEQGCGEAFF. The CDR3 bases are TGCAGCGTTTGTACGGAACAGGGCTGCGGTGAAGCTTTCTTT.

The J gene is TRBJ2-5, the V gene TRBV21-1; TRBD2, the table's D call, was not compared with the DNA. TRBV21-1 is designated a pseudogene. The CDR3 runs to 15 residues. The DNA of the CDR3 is TGTGCCAGCAGCAATGCGGGACTGAAACAAGAGACCCAGTACTTC. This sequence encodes CASSNAGLKQETQYF.

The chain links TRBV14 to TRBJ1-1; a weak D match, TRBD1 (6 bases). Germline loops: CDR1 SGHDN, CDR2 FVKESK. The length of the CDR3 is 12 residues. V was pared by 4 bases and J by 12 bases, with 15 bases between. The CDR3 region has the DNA TGTGCCAGCAGCCGCCCAGGGGATACATCTTTCTTT. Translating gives CASSRPGDTSFF.

The CDR3 loop reads CASGPSGSNYGYTF. CDR3 coding DNA: TGTGCCAGCGGCCCCTCAGGGTCTAACTATGGCTACACCTTC. V is TRBV28 and J is TRBJ1-2, with D maybe TRBD1 (5 bases). The CDR3 consists of 14 residues. Germline loops: CDR1 MDHEN, CDR2 SYDVKM. Deletions cut 8 bases from V and 0 bases from J, with 13 bases between.

The DNA of the CDR3 is TGCGCCAGCAGTAAGGGACTAGCGGGGGGAGATAGCACAGATACGCAGTATTTT. Residues: CASSKGLAGGDSTDTQYF. The chain carries TRBV5-1 and TRBJ2-3; TRBD2 matches 15 bases. Trimming cost V 5 bases and J 0 bases; bases outside gene matches: 7. This CDR3 is 18 amino acids long. Germline assignment: CDR1 SGHRS and CDR2 YFSETQ.

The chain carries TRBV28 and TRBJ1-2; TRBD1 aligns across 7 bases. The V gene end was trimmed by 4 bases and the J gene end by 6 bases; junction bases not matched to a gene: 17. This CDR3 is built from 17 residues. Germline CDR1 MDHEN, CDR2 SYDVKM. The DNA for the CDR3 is TGTGCCAGCAGTTCCCCGGGACAGTCCGATGGGGCTAATGGCTACACCTTC. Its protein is CASSSPGQSDGANGYTF.

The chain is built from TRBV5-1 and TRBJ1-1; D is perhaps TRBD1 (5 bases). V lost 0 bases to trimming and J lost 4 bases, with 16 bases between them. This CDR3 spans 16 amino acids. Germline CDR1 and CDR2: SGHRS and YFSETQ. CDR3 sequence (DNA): TGCGCCAGCAGCTTGGCTGGGGGGGTTGGAATCACTGAAGCTTTCTTT. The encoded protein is CASSLAGGVGITEAFF.

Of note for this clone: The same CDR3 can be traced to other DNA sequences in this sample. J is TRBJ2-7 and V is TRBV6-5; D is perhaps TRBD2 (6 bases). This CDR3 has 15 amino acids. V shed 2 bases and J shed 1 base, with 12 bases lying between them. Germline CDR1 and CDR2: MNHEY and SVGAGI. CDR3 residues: CASSYSGTGSYEQYF. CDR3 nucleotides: TGTGCCAGCAGTTACAGTGGGACTGGTTCCTACGAGCAGTACTTC.

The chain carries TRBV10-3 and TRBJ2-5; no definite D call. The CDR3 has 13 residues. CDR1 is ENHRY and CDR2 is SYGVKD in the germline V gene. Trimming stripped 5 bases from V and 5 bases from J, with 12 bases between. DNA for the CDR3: TGTGCCATCAGTCGGCTAGAGATTGAGACCCAGTACTTC. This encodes CAISRLEIETQYF.

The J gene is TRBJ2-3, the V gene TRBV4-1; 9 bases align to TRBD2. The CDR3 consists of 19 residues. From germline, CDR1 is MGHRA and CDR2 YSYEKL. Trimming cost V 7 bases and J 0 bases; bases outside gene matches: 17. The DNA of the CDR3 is TGCGCCAGCATCGGGCGGGGGGGTCGTAACCACACTAGCACAGATACGCAGTATTTT. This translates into CASIGRGGRNHTSTDTQYF.

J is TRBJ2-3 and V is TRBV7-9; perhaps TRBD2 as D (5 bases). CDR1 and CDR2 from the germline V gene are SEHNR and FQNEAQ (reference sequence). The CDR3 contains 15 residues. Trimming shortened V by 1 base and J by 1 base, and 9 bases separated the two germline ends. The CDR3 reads CASSLVLAGTDTQYF. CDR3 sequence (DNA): TGTGCCAGCAGCTTAGTTCTAGCCGGCACAGATACGCAGTATTTT.

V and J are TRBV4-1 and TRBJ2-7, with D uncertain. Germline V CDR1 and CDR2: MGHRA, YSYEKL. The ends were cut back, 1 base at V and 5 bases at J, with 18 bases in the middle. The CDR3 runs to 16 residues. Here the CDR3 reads CASSQVFGSRLDEQYF. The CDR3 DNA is TGCGCCAGCAGCCAAGTTTTTGGGTCCAGGCTCGACGAGCAGTACTTC.

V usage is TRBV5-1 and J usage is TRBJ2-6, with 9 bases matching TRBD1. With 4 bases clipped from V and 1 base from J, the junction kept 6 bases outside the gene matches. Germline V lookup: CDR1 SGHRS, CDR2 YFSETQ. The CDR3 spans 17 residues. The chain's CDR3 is CASSVPGTGSGANVLTF. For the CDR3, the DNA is TGCGCCAGCAGCGTTCCCGGGACAGGGTCTGGGGCCAACGTCCTGACTTTC.

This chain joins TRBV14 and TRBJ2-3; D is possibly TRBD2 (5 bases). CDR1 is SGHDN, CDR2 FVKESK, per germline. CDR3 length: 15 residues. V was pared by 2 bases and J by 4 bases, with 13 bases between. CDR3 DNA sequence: TGTGCCAGCAGCCAATTCGAGGGTTTCCCAGATACGCAGTATTTT. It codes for CASSQFEGFPDTQYF.

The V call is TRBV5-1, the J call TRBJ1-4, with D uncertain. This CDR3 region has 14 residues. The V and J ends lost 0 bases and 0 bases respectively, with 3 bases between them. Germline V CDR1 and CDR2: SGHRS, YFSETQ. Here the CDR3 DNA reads TGCGCCAGCAGCTTGGCGTCAACTAATGAAAAACTGTTTTTT. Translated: CASSLASTNEKLFF.

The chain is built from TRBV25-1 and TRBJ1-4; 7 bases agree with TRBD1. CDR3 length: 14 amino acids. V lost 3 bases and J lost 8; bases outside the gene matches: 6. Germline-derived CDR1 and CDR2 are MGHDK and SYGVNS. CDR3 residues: CASSEARGNEKLFF. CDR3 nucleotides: TGTGCCAGCAGTGAGGCCAGGGGGAACGAAAAACTGTTTTTT.

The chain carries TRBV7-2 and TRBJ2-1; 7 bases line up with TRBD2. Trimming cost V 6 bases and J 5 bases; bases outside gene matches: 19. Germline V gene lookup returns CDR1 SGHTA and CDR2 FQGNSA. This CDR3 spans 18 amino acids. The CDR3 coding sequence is TGTGCCAGCAGGCTACTCGGTGGCGGGGGACCGAGGCACAATGAGCAGTTCTTC. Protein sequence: CASRLLGGGGPRHNEQFF. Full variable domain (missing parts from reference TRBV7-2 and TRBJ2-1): GAGVSQSPSNKVTEKGKDVELRCDPISGHTALYWYRQSLGQGLEFLIYFQGNSAPDKSGLPSDRFSAERTGGSVSTLTIQRTQQEDSAVYLCASRLLGGGGPRHNEQFFGPGTRLTVL.

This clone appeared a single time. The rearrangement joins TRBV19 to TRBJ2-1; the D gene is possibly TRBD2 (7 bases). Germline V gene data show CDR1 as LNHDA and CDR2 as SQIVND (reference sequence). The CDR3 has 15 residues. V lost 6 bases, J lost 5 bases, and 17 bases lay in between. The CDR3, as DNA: TGTGCCAGTAGACCGGCGGGGGCCGGAAACAATGAGCAGTTCTTC. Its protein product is CASRPAGAGNNEQFF.

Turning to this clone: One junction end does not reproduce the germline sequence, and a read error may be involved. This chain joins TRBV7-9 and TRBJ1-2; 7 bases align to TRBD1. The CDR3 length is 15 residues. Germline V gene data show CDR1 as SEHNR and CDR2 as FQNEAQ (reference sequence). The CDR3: CSSSLSSGGPYGYTF. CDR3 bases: TGTTCCAGCAGCTTAAGTTCAGGGGGTCCCTATGGCTACACCTTC.

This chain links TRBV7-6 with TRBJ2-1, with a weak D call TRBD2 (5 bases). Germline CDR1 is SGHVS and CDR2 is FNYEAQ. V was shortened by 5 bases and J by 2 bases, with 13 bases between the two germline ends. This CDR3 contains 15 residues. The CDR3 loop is CASSPAGFTYNEQFF. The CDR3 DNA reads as TGTGCCAGCAGCCCGGCGGGCTTCACCTACAATGAGCAGTTCTTC.

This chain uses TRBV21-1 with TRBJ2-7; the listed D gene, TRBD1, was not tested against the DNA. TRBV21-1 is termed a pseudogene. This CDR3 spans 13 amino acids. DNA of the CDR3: TGTGCCAGCAAACCCCTGCCAGGGCGGGAGCAGTACTTC. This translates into CASKPLPGREQYF.

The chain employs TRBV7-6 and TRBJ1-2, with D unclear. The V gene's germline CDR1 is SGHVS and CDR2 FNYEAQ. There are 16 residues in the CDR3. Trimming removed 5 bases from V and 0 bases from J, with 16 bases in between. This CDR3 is CASSPRWNGANYGYTF. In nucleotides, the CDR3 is TGTGCCAGCAGCCCTAGGTGGAACGGTGCTAACTATGGCTACACCTTC.

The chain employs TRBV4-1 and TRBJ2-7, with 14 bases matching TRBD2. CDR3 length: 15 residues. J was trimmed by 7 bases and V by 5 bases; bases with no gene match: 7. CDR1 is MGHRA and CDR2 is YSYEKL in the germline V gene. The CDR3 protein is CASSSPGTSGGEQYF. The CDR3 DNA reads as TGCGCCAGCAGCTCGCCGGGGACTAGCGGGGGTGAGCAGTACTTC.

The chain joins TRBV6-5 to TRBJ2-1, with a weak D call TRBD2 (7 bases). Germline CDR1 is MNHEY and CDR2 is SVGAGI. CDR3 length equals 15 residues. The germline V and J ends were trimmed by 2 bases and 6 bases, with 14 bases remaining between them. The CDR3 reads CASSYPGGLTNEQFF. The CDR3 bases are TGTGCCAGCAGTTACCCGGGGGGCCTTACCAATGAGCAGTTCTTC.

CDR3 loop: CASSITGDRQYF. CDR3 bases: TGTGCCAGTAGTATAACAGGGGACCGGCAGTACTTC. This chain links TRBV19 with TRBJ2-7; 7 bases match TRBD1. Trimming took 2 bases from V and 9 from J; bases not matched to a gene: 4. Germline V gene sequence: CDR1 LNHDA, CDR2 SQIVND (reference sequence). CDR3 length: 12 residues.